A single sample gave rise to the 26 T cell receptor beta chains below, sequenced in a study of blood T cell repertoires in COVID-19. This table comes from immunoSEQ multiplex PCR, and its TCRdb copy is limited to in-frame clones, with some not included. The repertoire has 200,000 to 300,000 clones, around four fifths of them found once; the top ten carry under 15%. The specimen was peripheral blood. These receptors were collected from a woman aged 55-69 years with active or convalescent COVID-19.

CDR3 DNA sequence: TGCGCCAGCTCTTCGGGGTACGAGGGTGAAAAACTGTTTTTT. Its translation is CASSSGYEGEKLFF. The chain joins TRBV5-1 to TRBJ1-4; D unresolved. This CDR3 spans 14 amino acids. V was pared by 7 bases and J by 7 bases, with 17 bases between. Germline CDR1 SGHRS, CDR2 YFSETQ.

The V and J genes are TRBV12-5 and TRBJ1-1; D may be TRBD1 (6 bases). V was cut by 7 bases and J by 4 bases, with 16 bases left in between. CDR1 and CDR2 from the germline V gene are LGHNT and FRNRAP. There are 14 residues in the CDR3. This chain's CDR3 is CASAGQGGGTEAFF. The CDR3 DNA is TGTGCTAGTGCCGGGCAGGGAGGGGGCACTGAAGCTTTCTTT.

V is TRBV7-2 and J is TRBJ2-2, with 7 bases identical to TRBD1. The CDR3 contains 14 residues. Trimming cost V 5 bases and J 4 bases; bases outside gene matches: 4. Germline CDR1 is SGHTA and CDR2 is FQGNSA. This chain's CDR3 is CASSTDRVTGELFF. Written as DNA, the CDR3 is TGTGCCAGCAGCACCGACAGGGTCACCGGGGAGCTGTTTTTT.

Only one count was recorded for this clone. The V call is TRBV19, the J call TRBJ2-3; no firm D call. CDR1 is LNHDA, CDR2 SQIVND, per germline (reference sequence). The CDR3 runs to 14 residues. Trimming stripped 3 bases from V and 1 base from J, with 8 bases between. CDR3 DNA: TGTGCCAGTAGTATTGGGCAGGGCACAGATACGCAGTATTTT. It specifies CASSIGQGTDTQYF.

V is TRBV11-2 and J is TRBJ1-6; no reliable D call. The V gene's germline CDR1 is SGHAT and CDR2 FQNNGV. The CDR3 is 14 amino acids. V was cut by 1 base and J by 9 bases, with 10 bases left in between. CDR3 coding DNA: TGTGCCAGCAGCTTAGGGCTTTCTAGTTCACCCCTCCACTTT. Amino acids: CASSLGLSSSPLHF. Filled out from reference TRBV11-2 and TRBJ1-6, the complete variable domain reads EAGVAQSPRYKIIEKRQSVAFWCNPISGHATLYWYQQILGQGPKLLIQFQNNGVVDDSQLPKDRFSAERLKGVDSTLKIQPAKLEDSAVYLCASSLGLSSSPLHFGNGTRLTVT.

This chain uses TRBV3-1 (or the pseudogene TRBV3-2) with TRBJ2-3; TRBD2 matches 11 bases. Looked up from germline, CDR1 is LGHDT and CDR2 is YNNKEL (reference sequence). J was trimmed by 1 base and V by 4 bases; bases with no gene match: 4. The CDR3 extends over 16 amino acids. As DNA, the CDR3 is TGTGCCAGCAGCCTGATAGCGGGGGGGCGCACAGATACGCAGTATTTT. This gives the protein CASSLIAGGRTDTQYF.

This rearrangement joins TRBV7-3 to TRBJ2-2, with D maybe TRBD2 (6 bases). The CDR3 length is 15 residues. V lost 5 bases and J lost 7, with 17 bases in between. Germline V gene lookup returns CDR1 SGHTA and CDR2 FQGTGA. CDR3 DNA sequence: TGTGCCAGCAGCCAAGTAGGAGGGAAGGGCGGGGAGCTGTTTTTT. Its translation: CASSQVGGKGGELFF.

The rearrangement joins TRBV7-2 to TRBJ2-5; 10 bases map to TRBD2. Unmatched junction bases numbered 9, after V lost 3 bases and J lost 5 bases. The CDR3 runs 16 residues. Germline V CDR1 and CDR2: SGHTA, FQGNSA. The CDR3 sequence: CASSFLPAGGAETQYF. The DNA for the CDR3 is TGTGCCAGCAGCTTCCTCCCAGCGGGGGGGGCGGAGACCCAGTACTTC.

This clone was recorded only once. The chain uses TRBV6-5 and TRBJ2-2; maybe TRBD1 (5 bases). The CDR3 length is 14 residues. Germline V gives CDR1 MNHEY, CDR2 SVGAGI. The V end was cut by 8 bases, the J end by 0 bases, with 10 bases between. CDR3 in DNA: TGTGCCAGCGCTAGACAGCCGAACACCGGGGAGCTGTTTTTT. As protein: CASARQPNTGELFF.

The chain uses TRBV28 and TRBJ2-3; 7 bases map to TRBD2. This CDR3 spans 12 amino acids. Germline V gene sequence: CDR1 MDHEN, CDR2 SYDVKM. V was clipped by 7 bases and J by 4 bases; unmatched bases: 2. This CDR3 reads CASKTSADTQYF. In DNA, the CDR3 is TGTGCCAGCAAAACTAGCGCAGATACGCAGTATTTT.

The V and J genes are TRBV6-2 or TRBV6-3 and TRBJ2-5; D is perhaps TRBD2 (5 bases). Trimming shortened V by 5 bases and J by 4 bases, and 17 bases separated the two germline ends. The CDR3 covers 15 residues. The germline V gene has CDR1 MNHEY and CDR2 SVGEGT. CDR3 sequence reads: CASSQRGFRGETQYF. CDR3 sequence (DNA): TGTGCCAGCAGTCAAAGAGGGTTCCGGGGAGAGACCCAGTACTTC.

This clone came up once. V gene TRBV6-5 combines with J gene TRBJ1-6; D unclear. Germline V gene data show CDR1 as MNHEY and CDR2 as SVGAGI. V was shortened by 5 bases and J by 10 bases, with 12 bases between the two germline ends. This CDR3 has 13 amino acids. In DNA form, the CDR3 reads TGTGCCAGCAGTCCCGAACGAGTCTCACCCCTCCACTTT. Protein product: CASSPERVSPLHF.

This clone has a handful of counts. The chain has TRBV20-1 and TRBJ2-3, with a possible D match to TRBD2 (5 bases). The CDR3 has 10 amino acids. The V end was cut by 4 bases, the J end by 13 bases, with 12 bases between. Germline V gives CDR1 DFQATT, CDR2 SNEGSKA (reference sequence). CDR3 bases: TGCAGTGCTATTACCGCCGGGAAGTATTTT. Amino acids: CSAITAGKYF.

The rearrangement uses TRBV7-9 and TRBJ1-2, with D possibly matching TRBD1 (5 bases). From germline, CDR1 is SEHNR and CDR2 FQNEAQ (reference sequence). Deletions cut 10 bases from V and 8 bases from J, with 23 bases between. The CDR3 extends over 14 amino acids. The CDR3 loop is CAIYPPGYRGGYTF. CDR3 nucleotide sequence: TGTGCCATCTACCCGCCAGGGTATCGAGGAGGCTACACCTTC. The complete variable domain, with remaining parts taken from reference TRBV7-9 and TRBJ1-2, reads DTGVSQNPRHKITKRGQNVTFRCDPISEHNRLYWYRQTLGQGPEFLTYFQNEAQLEKSRLLSDRFSAERPKGSFSTLEIQRTEQGDSAMYLCAIYPPGYRGGYTFGSGTRLTVV.

The CDR3 loop is CASSRADMGSGYTF. The CDR3 bases are TGTGCCAGCAGCCGTGCCGACATGGGTAGTGGCTACACCTTC. V gene TRBV7-9 combines with J gene TRBJ1-2, with unresolved D. The CDR3 runs to 14 residues. Trimming cost V 5 bases and J 7 bases, with 17 bases left between them. Germline V CDR1 and CDR2: SEHNR, FQNEAQ (reference sequence).

The rearrangement joins TRBV5-1 to TRBJ2-1; TRBD2 agrees at 10 bases. Germline CDR1 is SGHRS and CDR2 is YFSETQ. This CDR3 contains 19 residues. Trimming took 0 bases from V and 3 from J; bases not matched to a gene: 12. As DNA, the CDR3 is TGCGCCAGCAGCTTGGATCTAGCGGGGGCCAACCCGATCTACAATGAGCAGTTCTTC. As protein: CASSLDLAGANPIYNEQFF.

The genes are TRBV4-3 and TRBJ2-3; 8 nucleotides line up with TRBD2. Germline V gives CDR1 LGHNA, CDR2 YSLEER. The CDR3 is 15 amino acids. V lost 1 base and J lost 5; bases outside the gene matches: 5. The CDR3 DNA reads TGCGCCAGCAGCCAAGCCGGGGGGGCCCTAGATACGCAGTATTTT. Amino acids: CASSQAGGALDTQYF.

The chain employs TRBV5-1 and TRBJ2-2, with D perhaps matching TRBD1 (6 bases). Germline V gives CDR1 SGHRS, CDR2 YFSETQ. The V end was cut by 1 base, the J end by 4 bases, with 14 bases between. The CDR3 has 16 amino acids. The CDR3 spells CASSLQGPSATGELFF. The CDR3 bases are TGCGCCAGCAGCTTGCAGGGGCCCTCCGCCACCGGGGAGCTGTTTTTT.

This chain links TRBV30 with TRBJ1-4; possible D gene TRBD1, 5 bases. CDR3 length: 13 residues. Trimming cost V 2 bases and J 7 bases, with 11 bases left between them. The germline V gene encodes CDR1 GTSNPN and CDR2 SVGIG (reference sequence). This CDR3 is CAWSQIGGEKLFF. CDR3 nucleotide sequence: TGTGCCTGGAGTCAAATCGGGGGTGAAAAACTGTTTTTT.

The chain carries TRBV6-6 and TRBJ1-2; the match to TRBD1 covers 7 bases. With 6 bases clipped from V and 6 bases from J, the junction kept 7 bases outside the gene matches. The CDR3 has 13 residues. Germline V gene lookup returns CDR1 MNHNY and CDR2 SVGAGI (reference sequence). CDR3 in amino acids: CASSLQGEDGYTF. The CDR3, as DNA: TGTGCCAGCAGCCTTCAGGGGGAGGATGGCTACACCTTC.

This clone was counted a few times. The chain joins TRBV6-4 to TRBJ1-6; D not resolved. Germline CDR1 MRHNA, CDR2 SNTAGT. This CDR3 spans 13 amino acids. V was trimmed by 9 bases and J by 10 bases, leaving 16 bases between them. Written as DNA, the CDR3 is TGTGCCAGGGGGAGGCCCCCACGGTCACCCCTCCACTTT. Its translation is CARGRPPRSPLHF.

This rearrangement joins TRBV7-9 to TRBJ2-7, with TRBD2 as a possible D gene (6 bases). Per the germline V gene, CDR1 is SEHNR and CDR2 is FQNEAQ (reference sequence). Trimming took 5 bases from V and 0 from J, leaving 17 bases between them. The CDR3 loop spans 16 amino acids. The CDR3 bases are TGTGCCAGCAGCCCTCGGGGGTCAAGGGGCTCCTACGAGCAGTACTTC. This codes for CASSPRGSRGSYEQYF. Variable domain in full (rest from reference TRBV7-9 and TRBJ2-7): DTGVSQNPRHKITKRGQNVTFRCDPISEHNRLYWYRQTLGQGPEFLTYFQNEAQLEKSRLLSDRFSAERPKGSFSTLEIQRTEQGDSAMYLCASSPRGSRGSYEQYFGPGTRLTVT.

The chain links TRBV6-5 to TRBJ1-5, with D hard to call. The ends were cut back, 4 bases at V and 7 bases at J, with 17 bases in the middle. The CDR3 runs to 15 residues. In germline, CDR1 is MNHEY, CDR2 SVGAGI. The CDR3 nucleotides are TGTGCCAGCAGTTCTCTCGCCGGGGTGAGGCAGCCCCAGCATTTT. This sequence encodes CASSSLAGVRQPQHF.

This clone showed up just once. The same CDR3 is also encoded by other DNA sequences in this sample. The genes are TRBV7-3 and TRBJ2-1; TRBD2 agrees at 9 bases. This CDR3 is built from 16 residues. V shed 8 bases, J shed 7 bases, and the junction held 15 bases outside the gene matches. The germline V gene has CDR1 SGHTA and CDR2 FQGTGA. The CDR3 DNA reads as TGTGCCAGCCGGCCCGGGGCGGGGGGGCCTGGGAATGAGCAGTTCTTC. Protein sequence: CASRPGAGGPGNEQFF. The variable domain in full, completed from reference TRBV7-3 and TRBJ2-1, reads GAGVSQTPSNKVTEKGKYVELRCDPISGHTALYWYRQSLGQGPEFLIYFQGTGAADDSGLPNDRFFAVRPEGSVSTLKIQRTERGDSAVYLCASRPGAGGPGNEQFFGPGTRLTVL.

V and J are TRBV29-1 and TRBJ1-4; 9 nucleotides agree with TRBD1. J lost 8 bases, V lost 6 bases, and 10 bases had no gene match. From germline, CDR1 is SQVTM and CDR2 ANQGSEA. This CDR3 is 14 amino acids long. The CDR3: CSVFTGGGGEKLFF. DNA of the CDR3: TGCAGCGTGTTTACAGGGGGCGGCGGGGAAAAACTGTTTTTT.

J is TRBJ2-5 and V is TRBV4-1; tentative D call: TRBD2 (6 bases). The germline CDR1 and CDR2 sequences are MGHRA and YSYEKL. The V end was cut by 0 bases, the J end by 2 bases, with 10 bases between. CDR3 length: 15 amino acids. CDR3 sequence: CASSQDRAGQETQYF. As DNA, the CDR3 is TGCGCCAGCAGCCAAGATAGGGCGGGACAAGAGACCCAGTACTTC.